This T cell receptor beta chain was identified in a study of T cells in Graves' hyperthyroidism and ophthalmopathy. Study-wide results and limits: Through a model of 13 V-J features, ophthalmopathy was separated from stable hyperthyroidism. Most thyroid clonotypes that were expanded above 0.001 also turned up in blood.

Diagnosis relied on clinical symptoms, serum thyroxine and TRAb, thyroid ultrasound and orbital computed tomography. Fresh peripheral blood, approximately 9.1 ml, was the source of the PBMCs. TCR beta CDR3 regions were amplified from RNA transcripts. Primed by the HTBI set, a first-round RT-PCR was run on the TCR CDR3. TCRdb independently ran MiXCR on the multiplex PCR reads; one entry per CDR3 protein. The sample yields roughly 300,000 distinct CDR3 sequences, roughly 20% seen once. From germline, CDR1 is SGHRS and CDR2 YFSETQ. Trimming took 4 bases from V and 5 from J; bases not matched to a gene: 11. The CDR3 spans 18 residues. About this clonotype itself: Its target is not known.

The source material was blood. The chain links TRBV5-1 to TRBJ2-5, with 16 bases fitting TRBD2. This TCR was recovered from a woman between 45 and 60 years old with Graves' hyperthyroidism. Here the CDR3 reads CASSDGGTSGGAYETQYF. CDR3 nucleotide sequence: TGCGCCAGCAGCGATGGGGGGACTAGCGGGGGGGCCTACGAGACCCAGTACTTC.